Sequencing of this TCR beta chain was carried out in a study of blood T cell repertoires in COVID-19. Across the whole study: The cDNA or gDNA used as material had been derived from T cells, B-cell-depleted T cells, or PBMCs.

The germline V gene has CDR1 KGHSH and CDR2 LQKENI. This CDR3 is 14 amino acids long. Trimming cost V 0 bases and J 3 bases; bases outside gene matches: 0. The protocol was immunoSEQ multiplex PCR, while the TCRdb copy is restricted to in-frame clones and leaves out a portion. The sample has under 100,000 clones, about 82% seen once. This rearrangement joins TRBV18 to TRBJ1-2; 8 bases map to TRBD1. Sequenced material: peripheral blood. This receptor was obtained from a woman aged 65 to 85 with active or convalescent COVID-19. The CDR3 nucleotides read TGTGCCAGCTCACCACCGGGACAGGACTATGGCTACACCTTC. Translated, it gives CASSPPGQDYGYTF.